Listed below are T cell receptor beta chains from one sample, sequenced in a study of CD8+CD57+ T cells in acquired aplastic anemia. MiXCR, run by TCRdb on the reads, gives a single entry per CDR3 protein. The sample has roughly 300,000 distinct CDR3 sequences, around 60% seen once. Sequenced material: sorted CD4+, CD8+, or CD8+CD57+ T cells (not recorded which) from PBMCs. Receptor source: a human donor with severe aplastic anemia or a healthy control (not recorded which). Each CDR3 is given with its conserved first and last residue. A D gene is named only where the DNA matches it firmly. Expanded clones get a size class; other rows say once, few or many, or leave the size out.

j_call cdr3_length d_call v_call clone_size cdr3_aa cdr3_nt
TRBJ2-7 12 . TRBV10-3 few CAIKHDSYEQYF TGTGCCATCAAGCACGATTCCTACGAGCAGTACTTC
TRBJ2-6 20 TRBD1 TRBV7-9 . CASSIRDRASPSSGANALNF TGTGCCAGCAGCATCCGGGACAGGGCAAGTCCTTCCTCTGGGGCCAACGCCCTGAATTTC
TRBJ1-2 15 . TRBV12-3/TRBV12-4 many CASSLRQDVDYGYTF TGTGCCAGCAGTTTAAGGCAGGACGTAGACTATGGCTACACCTTC
TRBJ2-5 14 . TRBV2 . CASSFAGAGETQYF TGTGCCAGCAGTTTTGCAGGGGCGGGAGAGACCCAGTACTTC
TRBJ2-3 16 TRBD2 TRBV20-1 . CSADGTSGTSTDTQYF TGCAGTGCTGATGGGACTAGCGGGACTAGCACAGATACGCAGTATTTT
TRBJ1-1 13 TRBD1 TRBV7-8 many CASSLTGGTEAFF TGTGCCAGCAGCTTAACAGGGGGCACTGAAGCTTTCTTT
TRBJ2-1 12 TRBD2 TRBV7-3 . CASSPGGNEQFF TGTGCCAGCAGCCCCGGGGGGAATGAGCAGTTCTTC
TRBJ2-1 17 TRBD2 TRBV20-1 . CSARDHGRSSSYNEQFF TGCAGTGCTAGAGATCACGGGAGGTCGAGCTCCTACAATGAGCAGTTCTTC
TRBJ1-2 13 . TRBV4-1 . CASSQDGGDGYTF TGCGCCAGCAGCCAAGATGGAGGAGATGGCTACACCTTC
TRBJ2-7 13 TRBD1 TRBV29-1 . CSVGTGQGYEQYF TGCAGCGTTGGTACGGGACAGGGTTACGAGCAGTACTTC
TRBJ2-3 13 . TRBV15 . CATSRDQRDTQYF TGTGCCACCAGCAGAGATCAGAGGGATACGCAGTATTTT
TRBJ2-3 16 . TRBV10-3 . CAISDPEVRGTDTQYF TGTGCCATCAGTGATCCCGAGGTCCGGGGCACAGATACGCAGTATTTT
TRBJ2-7 13 TRBD1 TRBV29-1 once CSAEDRANYEQYF TGCAGCGCCGAGGACAGGGCCAATTACGAGCAGTACTTC
TRBJ2-3 15 . TRBV5-1 . CASSLRGQGTDTQYF TGCGCCAGCAGCTTGCGGGGTCAGGGCACAGATACGCAGTATTTT
TRBJ2-7 14 . TRBV11-2 many CASSLSDGNYEQYF TGTGCCAGCAGCTTATCAGACGGGAACTACGAGCAGTACTTC
TRBJ1-4 15 . TRBV24-1 . CATSEGSATNEKLFF TGTGCCACCAGTGAGGGATCCGCAACTAATGAAAAACTGTTTTTT
TRBJ1-6 12 . TRBV7-3 . CASSFNNSPLHF TGTGCCAGCAGTTTTAATAATTCACCCCTCCACTTT
TRBJ1-1 16 TRBD1 TRBV9 many CASSEGWDRPHTEAFF TGTGCCAGCAGCGAAGGCTGGGACAGACCGCACACTGAAGCTTTCTTT
TRBJ1-1 15 . TRBV7-9 few CASSLDLGSNTEAFF TGTGCCAGCAGCTTAGATCTCGGCAGTAACACTGAAGCCTTCTTT
TRBJ1-6 14 . TRBV19 . CASSVPETDSPLHF TGTGCCAGTAGTGTCCCGGAAACCGATTCGCCCCTCCACTTT
TRBJ2-1 17 TRBD2 TRBV4-2 many CASSQPGGSGGYNEQFF TGTGCCAGCAGCCAACCCGGAGGTAGCGGGGGGTACAATGAGCAGTTCTTC
TRBJ2-2 13 TRBD2 TRBV5-5 . CASRFSGGAELFF TGTGCCAGCAGATTTAGCGGGGGGGCCGAGCTGTTTTTT
TRBJ1-6 17 TRBD1 TRBV19 . CASSIGSAGGYRSPLHF TGTGCCAGTAGTATCGGGTCGGCAGGGGGCTACCGTTCACCCCTCCACTTT
TRBJ1-2 12 . TRBV6-5 many CASSRVNYGYTF TGTGCCAGCAGCAGAGTTAACTATGGCTACACCTTC
TRBJ1-6 16 TRBD1 TRBV7-8 . CASSLVWTGSNSPLHF TGTGCCAGCAGCTTAGTATGGACAGGGAGTAATTCACCCCTCCACTTT
TRBJ1-2 14 . TRBV9 . CASKLQEGTYGYTF TGTGCCAGCAAACTCCAGGAGGGGACCTATGGTTACACCTTC
TRBJ2-5 15 TRBD1 TRBV6-5 many CASSSPLGQTLTQYF TGTGCCAGCAGTTCCCCCCTGGGACAGACCCTGACCCAGTACTTC
TRBJ2-7 15 . TRBV2 . CASTRGAGFLDEQYF TGTGCCAGCACTCGAGGGGCAGGGTTTCTCGACGAGCAGTACTTC
TRBJ2-3 16 . TRBV5-4 . CASSLRTYSSTDTQYF TGTGCCAGCAGCTTACGGACCTATTCTAGCACAGATACGCAGTATTTT
TRBJ2-1 15 . TRBV20-1 . CSPSGRWGRDNEQFF TGCAGTCCTAGTGGGCGATGGGGCAGGGACAATGAGCAGTTCTTC
TRBJ1-5 16 TRBD1 TRBV15 . CATSRGTGRVSQPQHF TGTGCCACCAGCAGGGGGACAGGGCGAGTAAGTCAGCCCCAGCATTTT
TRBJ1-1 16 . TRBV9 many CASSVAGGRGNTEAFF TGTGCCAGCAGCGTAGCAGGAGGGAGGGGAAACACTGAAGCTTTCTTT
TRBJ2-5 12 . TRBV20-1 once CSASRVVETQYF TGCAGTGCTAGCAGGGTGGTAGAGACCCAGTACTTC
TRBJ2-1 15 TRBD2 TRBV7-3 . CASSLGLAGVNEQFF TGTGCCAGCAGCTTAGGACTAGCGGGAGTTAATGAGCAGTTCTTC
TRBJ1-1 16 TRBD1 TRBV29-1 many CSVESLTGVMNTEAFF TGCAGCGTTGAGTCCCTTACAGGGGTCATGAACACTGAAGCTTTCTTT
TRBJ2-7 15 TRBD1 TRBV20-1 few CSASPLDRDSYEQYF TGCAGTGCTAGCCCCCTTGACAGGGACTCCTACGAGCAGTACTTC
TRBJ1-5 16 . TRBV12-3/TRBV12-4 many CASSLAIGDSNQPQHF TGTGCCAGCAGTTTAGCGATAGGCGACAGCAATCAGCCCCAGCATTTT
TRBJ2-1 15 . TRBV7-8 few CASSLGSRPYNEQFF TGTGCCAGCAGCTTAGGCTCGCGGCCGTACAATGAGCAGTTCTTC
TRBJ1-1 15 . TRBV13 many CASSLGPLPGTEAFF TGTGCCAGCAGCTTAGGCCCTCTCCCGGGGACTGAAGCTTTCTTT
TRBJ2-3 18 TRBD2 TRBV7-2 . CASSFKSGGGSSGDMQYF TGTGCCAGCAGCTTCAAATCCGGCGGCGGGAGCTCTGGAGATATGCAGTATTTT
TRBJ2-5 15 . TRBV13 . CASSLRGGYLETQYF TGTGCCAGCAGCTTAAGGGGGGGTTACCTAGAGACCCAGTACTTC
TRBJ1-2 15 TRBD1 TRBV7-2 few CASSRDRGLDYGYTF TGTGCCAGCAGCCGGGACAGGGGGCTCGACTATGGCTACACCTTC
TRBJ1-2 15 TRBD1 TRBV6-1 many CASTEAQTGGGGYTF TGTGCCAGCACCGAAGCCCAAACAGGGGGAGGAGGCTACACCTTC
TRBJ2-5 14 TRBD1 TRBV7-8 . CASSLEGQGETQYF TGTGCCAGCAGCTTAGAGGGACAGGGAGAGACCCAGTACTTC
TRBJ1-1 13 . TRBV7-3 many CASSFSMNTEAFF TGTGCCAGCAGCTTTAGCATGAACACTGAAGCTTTCTTT